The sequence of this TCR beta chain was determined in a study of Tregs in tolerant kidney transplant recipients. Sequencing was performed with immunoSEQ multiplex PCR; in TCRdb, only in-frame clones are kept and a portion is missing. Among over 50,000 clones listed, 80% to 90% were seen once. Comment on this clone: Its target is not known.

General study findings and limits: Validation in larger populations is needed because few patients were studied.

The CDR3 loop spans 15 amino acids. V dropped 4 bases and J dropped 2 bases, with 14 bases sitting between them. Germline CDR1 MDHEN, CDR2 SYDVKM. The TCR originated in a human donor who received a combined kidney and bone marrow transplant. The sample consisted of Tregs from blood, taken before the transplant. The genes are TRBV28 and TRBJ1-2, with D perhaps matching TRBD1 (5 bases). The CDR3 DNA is TGTGCCAGCAGTTCCTGGGGGGGGAAGAACTATGGCTACACCTTC. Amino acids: CASSSWGGKNYGYTF.